The 14 T cell receptor beta chains listed next were all sequenced from one sample in a study of PD-1 blockade in classical Hodgkin lymphoma. All trial patients relapsed after autologous stem cell transplantation. This table comes from immunoSEQ multiplex PCR, and its TCRdb copy is limited to in-frame clones, with some not included. Found here are roughly 62,000 clones, around 88% of them singletons; the top ten hold around 13%. The input for sequencing was peripheral blood mononuclear cells (PBMCs), taken at baseline. These receptors came from a human donor with classical Hodgkin lymphoma.

This rearrangement joins TRBV7-2 to TRBJ2-5; D tentatively fits TRBD1 or TRBD2 (5 bases each). V was shortened by 3 bases and J by 2 bases, with 13 bases between the two germline ends. The CDR3 is 15 residues long. Germline V gene lookup returns CDR1 SGHTA and CDR2 FQGNSA. CDR3 sequence: CASSLGPTLQETQYF. CDR3 bases: TGTGCCAGCAGCTTGGGACCGACGTTACAAGAGACCCAGTACTTC.

The chain uses TRBV7-9 and TRBJ2-1; a possible D gene is TRBD2 (7 bases). Germline CDR1 is SEHNR and CDR2 is FQNEAQ (reference sequence). V dropped 4 bases and J dropped 4 bases, with 11 bases sitting between them. The CDR3 spans 14 residues. This CDR3 is CASSSGGSYNEQFF. CDR3 nucleotide sequence: TGTGCCAGCAGCTCGGGGGGCAGTTACAATGAGCAGTTCTTC.

A word on this clone: One end of the junction does not line up with germline, which may come from a read error. The chain links TRBV5-1 to TRBJ1-2, with a tentative D call TRBD1 (6 bases). CDR1 is SGHRS, CDR2 YFSETQ, per germline. The CDR3 sequence is 14 residues long. CDR3: CASSHTAGVRGYTF. DNA of the CDR3: TGTGCCAGCAGCCACACGGCAGGGGTGAGAGGCTACACCTTC.

This chain uses TRBV19 with TRBJ2-7; D remains ambiguous. Trimming removed 5 bases at V and 2 bases at J, with 10 bases between. This CDR3 is 13 amino acids long. CDR1 and CDR2 from the germline V gene are LNHDA and SQIVND (reference sequence). CDR3 sequence (DNA): TGTGCCAGTAGTTTAGGGATGACCTACGAGCAGTACTTC. Residues: CASSLGMTYEQYF. The full variable domain, completed using reference TRBV19 and TRBJ2-7, is DGGITQSPKYLFRKEGQNVTLSCEQNLNHDAMYWYRQDPGQGLRLIYYSQIVNDFQKGDIAEGYSVSREKKESFPLTVTSAQKNPTAFYLCASSLGMTYEQYFGPGTRLTVT.

The chain joins TRBV7-9 to TRBJ2-7; TRBD1 agrees at 8 bases. Germline V gives CDR1 SEHNR, CDR2 FQNEAQ (reference sequence). The V segment lost 3 bases and the J segment 4 bases; nucleotides outside the gene matches: 14. The CDR3 is made up of 17 amino acids. The CDR3 sequence: CASSFPTGDRTPYEQYF. The CDR3 nucleotides are TGTGCCAGCAGCTTCCCCACAGGGGACAGGACGCCATACGAGCAGTACTTC.

This clone was found once. The V and J genes are TRBV28 and TRBJ1-5; D remains unclear. Trimming removed 7 bases at V and 2 bases at J, with 12 bases between. The germline gives CDR1 MDHEN, CDR2 SYDVKM. The CDR3 loop spans 14 amino acids. The DNA for the CDR3 is TGTGCCAGCACTGAAGTAGGTGGCAATCAGCCCCAGCATTTT. Translation: CASTEVGGNQPQHF.

This chain links TRBV5-1 with TRBJ2-7; D is uncertain. The germline CDR1 and CDR2 sequences are SGHRS and YFSETQ. V lost 7 bases and J 0 bases, leaving 14 bases between the germline ends. The CDR3 runs 14 residues. The CDR3 bases are TGCGCCAGCCGCCTGGCCGCCTTCTCCTACGAGCAGTACTTC. Protein product: CASRLAAFSYEQYF. Filled out from reference TRBV5-1 and TRBJ2-7, the complete variable domain reads KAGVTQTPRYLIKTRGQQVTLSCSPISGHRSVSWYQQTPGQGLQFLFEYFSETQRNKGNFPGRFSGRQFSNSRSEMNVSTLELGDSALYLCASRLAAFSYEQYFGPGTRLTVT.

A word on this clone: The same CDR3 can be traced to other DNA sequences in this sample. The V call is TRBV13, the J call TRBJ2-7; 11 bases line up with TRBD1. This CDR3 contains 15 residues. The trim removed 5 bases at V and 3 bases at J, leaving 6 bases unmatched. CDR1 is PRHDT and CDR2 is FYEKMQ in the germline V gene (reference sequence). The CDR3 nucleotides are TGTGCCAGCAGCCTATTTGGGACAGGGGGCTACGAGCAGTACTTC. It encodes CASSLFGTGGYEQYF.

The rearrangement uses TRBV18 and TRBJ2-7, with D perhaps TRBD1 or TRBD2 (5 bases each). Germline assignment: CDR1 KGHSH and CDR2 LQKENI. The CDR3 extends over 14 amino acids. The V end lost 6 bases, the J end lost 2 bases, and 14 bases lay between the germline ends. The CDR3 DNA sequence: TGTGCCAGCTCCCCCGACGGGACGACCTACGAGCAGTACTTC. Translating it yields CASSPDGTTYEQYF.

The rearrangement links TRBV9 to TRBJ2-3, with 11 bases lining up with TRBD2. This CDR3 is built from 17 residues. Germline-derived CDR1 and CDR2 are SGDLS and YYNGEE. V shed 4 bases and J 5 bases; nucleotides not matched to a gene: 12. CDR3 in amino acids: CASSPHPLAGGKDTQYF. In nucleotides, the CDR3 is TGTGCCAGCAGCCCCCATCCTCTAGCGGGGGGTAAAGATACGCAGTATTTT.

Details on this clone: Relative to the germline gene, one junction end is altered; a read error may explain this. The rearrangement joins TRBV27 to TRBJ2-1, with 8 positions matching TRBD2. CDR3 size: 12 residues. Germline CDR1 and CDR2: MNHEY and SMNVEV (reference sequence). The DNA of the CDR3 is TGTGCCAGCAGTTTCGCGGGGGGCCAGCTGGTCTTC. Protein product: CASSFAGGQLVF.

The chain carries TRBV7-8 and TRBJ1-2; weak D call: TRBD1 (5 bases). The CDR3 length is 17 residues. The germline V gene encodes CDR1 SGHVS and CDR2 FQNEAQ. The V end was cut by 2 bases, the J end by 2 bases, with 18 bases between. CDR3 nucleotide sequence: TGTGCCAGCAGCTTACCGACAGCTTGGTCCTCAAACTATGGCTACACCTTC. This translates into CASSLPTAWSSNYGYTF.

V usage is TRBV6-6 and J usage is TRBJ1-4; a possible D gene is TRBD1 (6 bases). V lost 0 bases to trimming and J lost 7 bases, with 12 bases between them. From germline, CDR1 is MNHNY and CDR2 SVGAGI (reference sequence). CDR3 length: 15 amino acids. The CDR3 sequence is CASSYSDSQVEKLFF. The CDR3 DNA reads TGTGCCAGCAGTTACTCGGACAGTCAGGTTGAAAAACTGTTTTTT.

The V and J genes are TRBV7-9 and TRBJ2-6; the D call may be TRBD1 or TRBD2 (5 bases each). This CDR3 spans 17 amino acids. The germline V gene has CDR1 SEHNR and CDR2 FQNEAQ (reference sequence). V was clipped by 1 base and J by 2 bases, with 12 bases between them. CDR3 DNA: TGTGCCAGCAGCTTAGACAGGCTGCGGGCTGGGGCCAACGTCCTGACTTTC. It translates to CASSLDRLRAGANVLTF. The variable domain in full, with the rest retrieved from reference TRBV7-9 and TRBJ2-6, is DTGVSQNPRHKITKRGQNVTFRCDPISEHNRLYWYRQTLGQGPEFLTYFQNEAQLEKSRLLSDRFSAERPKGSFSTLEIQRTEQGDSAMYLCASSLDRLRAGANVLTFGAGSRLTVL.